This is a list of T cell receptor beta chains from one sample in a study of vaccination effects on CD4 cells after COVID-19. The antigens of these receptors remain unknown. Assay used: immunoSEQ multiplex PCR; TCRdb lists only in-frame clones, some missing. The sample contains about 63,000 clones, 75% of which appear only once. Sequenced material: CD4+ T cells from PBMCs cultured with HCoV-OC43 spike peptides, taken before COVID-19 vaccination. Source of these receptors: a human donor who received a COVID-19 vaccine. The CDR3 runs from the conserved cysteine through the conserved F or W. Clone size is not always given. Where it is, it says once, few, many or a class for expanded clones.

v_call	j_call	clone_size	cdr3_aa
TRBV5-1	TRBJ1-2	NA	CASSLVTGTGGEGYTF
TRBV5-6	TRBJ1-3	NA	CASSRGGASGNTIYF
TRBV5-1	TRBJ2-5	NA	CASSLVPSAGSTQETQYF
TRBV5-4	TRBJ2-4	few	CASSLEGGLAKNIQYF
TRBV27	TRBJ1-6	NA	CASTSGRRNNSPLHF
TRBV2	TRBJ1-6	NA	CASKGTGGGSPLHF
TRBV6-5	TRBJ1-1	NA	CASSKQGPAEAFF
TRBV10-3	TRBJ2-4	NA	CAISERRDIQYF
TRBV9	TRBJ2-3	NA	CASSVTPGLAKTDTQYF
TRBV15	TRBJ2-4	NA	CATSREPGGTKNIQYF
TRBV6-5	TRBJ1-2	once	CASTLKSKGGYTF
TRBV11-2	TRBJ2-2	few	CASSNTGKALGELFF
TRBV2	TRBJ2-3	NA	CASSEQRGTDTQYF
TRBV18	TRBJ2-1	NA	CASSSGRMFF
TRBV9	TRBJ2-3	NA	CASSVDPGGPTDTQYF
TRBV6-5	TRBJ1-6	NA	CASSFTGLVDSPLHF
TRBV24-1	TRBJ2-2	NA	CATSDQPGTSDAGELFF
TRBV27	TRBJ1-2	NA	CASSPRGVYGYTF
TRBV19	TRBJ1-5	NA	CASSLVSSNQPQHF
TRBV5-5	TRBJ1-2	NA	CASSFGQGNYGYTF
TRBV10-1	TRBJ2-2	NA	CASSEAGVNTGELFF
TRBV5-1	TRBJ2-1	NA	CASSLGRGALYNEQFF
TRBV3-1/TRBV3-2	TRBJ2-2	NA	CASSQERGTGELFF
TRBV7-2	TRBJ2-1	NA	CASSLAGTGISNEQFF
TRBV7-8	TRBJ1-2	NA	CASSLAHRGFNYGYTF
TRBV7-2	TRBJ2-3	NA	CASGVRGLAGGTDTQYF
TRBV19	TRBJ2-2	NA	CASSWTAANTGELFF
TRBV29-1	TRBJ2-1	NA	CSVRAGRLNEQFF
TRBV7-2	TRBJ1-5	NA	CASSLDYRNQPQHF
TRBV27	TRBJ1-6	few	CASSPGPYNSPLHF
TRBV4-1	TRBJ2-6	few	CASSPTGGASGANVLTF
TRBV28	TRBJ1-3	NA	CATLRAGQGLGNTIYF
TRBV7-9	TRBJ1-6	NA	CASSFGSNSPLHF
TRBV5-4	TRBJ2-1	few	CASSPALRGHEQFF
TRBV6-5	TRBJ2-5	NA	CASISAGGVQETQYF
TRBV5-1	TRBJ2-5	few	CASSLDRVQETQYF
TRBV4-2	TRBJ2-4	few	CASSQGSGEGNIQYF
TRBV5-1	TRBJ2-3	few	CASSLFRPDTQYF
TRBV24-1	TRBJ2-2	few	CATSDPGGGGGTGELFF
TRBV5-1	TRBJ2-2	NA	CASRQLRATGELFF
TRBV7-9	TRBJ2-2	NA	CASSLNRVETGELFF
TRBV6-1	TRBJ1-1	NA	CASSEKRGDREYF
TRBV7-2	TRBJ2-1	NA	CASSLVRQLNEQFF
TRBV24-1	TRBJ1-1	few	CATSDDALTEAFF
TRBV24-1	TRBJ2-1	NA	CATSDFRAGSYNEQFF
TRBV6-6	TRBJ1-3	NA	CASSYHGSASGNTIYF
TRBV11-2	TRBJ2-5	NA	CASSFIRDRSRRETQYF
TRBV6-5	TRBJ1-4	few	CASRELSGFNEKLFF
TRBV12-3/TRBV12-4	TRBJ1-2	NA	CASSRPTSYGYTF
TRBV18	TRBJ2-3	NA	CASSPLGTSGGMNTDTQYF
TRBV5-4	TRBJ2-3	NA	CASSLVVGQPLTDTQYF
TRBV5-8	TRBJ1-5	NA	CASSGRQGRGQPQHF
TRBV18	TRBJ2-5	once	CASSPAEETQYF
TRBV7-9	TRBJ1-3	NA	CASSPVDSSGNTIYF